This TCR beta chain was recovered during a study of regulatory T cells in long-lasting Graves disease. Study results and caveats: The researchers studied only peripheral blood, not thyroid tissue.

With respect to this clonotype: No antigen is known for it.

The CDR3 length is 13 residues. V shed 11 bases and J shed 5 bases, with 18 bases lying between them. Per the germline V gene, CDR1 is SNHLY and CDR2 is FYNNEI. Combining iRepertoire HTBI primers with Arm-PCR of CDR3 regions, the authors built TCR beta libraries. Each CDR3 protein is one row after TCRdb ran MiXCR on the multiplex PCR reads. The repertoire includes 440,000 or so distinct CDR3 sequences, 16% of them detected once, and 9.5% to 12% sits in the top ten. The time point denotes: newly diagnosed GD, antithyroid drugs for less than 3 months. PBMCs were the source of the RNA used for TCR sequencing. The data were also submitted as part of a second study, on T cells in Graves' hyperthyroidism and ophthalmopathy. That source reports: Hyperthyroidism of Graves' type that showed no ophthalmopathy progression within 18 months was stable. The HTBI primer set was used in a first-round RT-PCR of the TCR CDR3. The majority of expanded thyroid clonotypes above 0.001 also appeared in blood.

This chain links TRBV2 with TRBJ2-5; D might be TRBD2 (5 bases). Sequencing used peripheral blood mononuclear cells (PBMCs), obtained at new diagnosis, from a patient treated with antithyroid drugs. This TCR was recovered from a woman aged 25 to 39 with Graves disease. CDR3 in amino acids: CASTVEERETQYF. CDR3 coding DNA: TGTGCCTCAACCGTGGAGGAAAGGGAGACCCAGTACTTC. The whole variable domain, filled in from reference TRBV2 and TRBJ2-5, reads EPEVTQTPSHQVTQMGQEVILRCVPISNHLYFYWYRQILGQKVEFLVSFYNNEISEKSEIFDDQFSVERPDGSNFTLKIRSTKLEDSAMYFCASTVEERETQYFGPGTRLLVL.